This TCR beta chain was recorded in a study of human T cells and chemical hapten exposure. Study information: Patients got weekly scalp diphenylcyclopropenone doses over the roughly 24-week study. The patient population, which was mostly female, had alopecia areata, totalis or universalis. Broader study findings: TCRs whose frequency exceeded 1 in 1000 remained the same following DPC sensitization.

Per germline, CDR1 MNHNY and CDR2 SVGAGI (reference sequence). V trimming: 8 bases; J trimming: 4 bases; junction bases outside the gene matches: 5. The CDR3 has 14 amino acids. Library preparation tagged each individual cDNA molecule with a unique molecular identifier. TCRdb passed the RACE reads through MiXCR, listing each CDR3 protein once. The sample yields 180,000 or so distinct CDR3 sequences, approximately 26% seen once. About this clonotype itself: Its antigen is not known.

The sample's time point: patch test 3, about 24 weeks after DPC sensitization. Sample treatment: therapeutic diphenylcyclopropenone sensitization with weekly scalp DPC. The input for sequencing was whole blood, taken in connection with sensitization to the hapten diphenylcyclopropenone (DPC). This clonotype was obtained from a woman aged 40 to 50 with alopecia areata. Some clones in this sample may be carry-over from other donors' samples. The chain links TRBV6-6 to TRBJ1-6, with TRBD1 matching over 7 bases. The CDR3 spells CASSRQGYNSPLHF. The CDR3, as DNA: TGTGCCAGCTCTCGACAGGGTTATAATTCACCCCTCCACTTT.